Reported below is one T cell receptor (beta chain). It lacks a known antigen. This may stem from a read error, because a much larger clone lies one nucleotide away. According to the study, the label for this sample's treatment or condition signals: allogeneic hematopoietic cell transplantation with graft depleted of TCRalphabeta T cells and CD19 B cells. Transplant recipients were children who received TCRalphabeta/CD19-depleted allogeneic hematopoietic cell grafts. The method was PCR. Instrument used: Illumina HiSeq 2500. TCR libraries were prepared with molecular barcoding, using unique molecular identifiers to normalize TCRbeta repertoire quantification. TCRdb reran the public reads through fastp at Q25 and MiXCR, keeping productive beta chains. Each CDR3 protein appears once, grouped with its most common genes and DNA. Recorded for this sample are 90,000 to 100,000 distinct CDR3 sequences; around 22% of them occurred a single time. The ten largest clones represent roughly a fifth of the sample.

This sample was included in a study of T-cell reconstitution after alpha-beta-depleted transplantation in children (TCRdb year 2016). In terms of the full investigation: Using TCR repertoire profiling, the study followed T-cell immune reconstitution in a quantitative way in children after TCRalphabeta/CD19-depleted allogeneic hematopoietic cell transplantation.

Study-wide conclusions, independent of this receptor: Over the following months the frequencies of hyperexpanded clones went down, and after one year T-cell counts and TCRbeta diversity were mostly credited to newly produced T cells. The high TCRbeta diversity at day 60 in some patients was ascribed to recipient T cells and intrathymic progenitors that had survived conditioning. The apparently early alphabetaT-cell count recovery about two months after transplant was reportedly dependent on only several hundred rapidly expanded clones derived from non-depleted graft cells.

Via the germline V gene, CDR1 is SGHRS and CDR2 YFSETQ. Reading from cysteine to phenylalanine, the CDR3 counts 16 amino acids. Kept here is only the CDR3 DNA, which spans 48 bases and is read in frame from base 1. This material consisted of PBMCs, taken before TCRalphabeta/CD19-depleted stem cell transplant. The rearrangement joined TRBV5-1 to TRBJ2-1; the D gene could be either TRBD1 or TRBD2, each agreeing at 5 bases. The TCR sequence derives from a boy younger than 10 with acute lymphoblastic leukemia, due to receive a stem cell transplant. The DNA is TGCGCCAGCAGCTTGTCGGCAGCTGGGGGTAACAATGTGCAGTTCTTC. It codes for CASSLSAAGGNNVQFF.